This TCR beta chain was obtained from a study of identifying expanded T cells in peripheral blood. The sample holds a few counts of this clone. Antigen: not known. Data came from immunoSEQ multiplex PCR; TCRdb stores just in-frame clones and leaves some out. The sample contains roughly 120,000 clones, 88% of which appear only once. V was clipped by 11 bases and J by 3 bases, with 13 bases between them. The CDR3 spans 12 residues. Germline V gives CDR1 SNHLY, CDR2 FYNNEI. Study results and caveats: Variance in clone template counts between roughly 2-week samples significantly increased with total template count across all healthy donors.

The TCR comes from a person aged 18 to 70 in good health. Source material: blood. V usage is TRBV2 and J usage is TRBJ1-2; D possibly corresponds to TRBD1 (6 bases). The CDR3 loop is CAGLGADYGYTF. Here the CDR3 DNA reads TGTGCCGGCTTGGGGGCGGACTATGGCTACACCTTC.